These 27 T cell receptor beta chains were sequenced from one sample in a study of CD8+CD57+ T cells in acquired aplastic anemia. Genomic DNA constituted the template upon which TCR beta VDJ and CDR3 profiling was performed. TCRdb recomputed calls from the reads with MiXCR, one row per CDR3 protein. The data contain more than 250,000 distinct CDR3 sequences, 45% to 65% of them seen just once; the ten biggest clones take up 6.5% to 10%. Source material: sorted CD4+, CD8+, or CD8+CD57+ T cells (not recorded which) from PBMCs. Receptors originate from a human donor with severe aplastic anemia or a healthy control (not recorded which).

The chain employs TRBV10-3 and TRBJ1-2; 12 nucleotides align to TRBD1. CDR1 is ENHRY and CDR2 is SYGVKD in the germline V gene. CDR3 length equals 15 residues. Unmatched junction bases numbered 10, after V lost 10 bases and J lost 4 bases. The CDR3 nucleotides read TGTGCCAGCGGGACAGGGGGCGATGGCGGCTATGGCTACACCTTC. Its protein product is CASGTGGDGGYGYTF.

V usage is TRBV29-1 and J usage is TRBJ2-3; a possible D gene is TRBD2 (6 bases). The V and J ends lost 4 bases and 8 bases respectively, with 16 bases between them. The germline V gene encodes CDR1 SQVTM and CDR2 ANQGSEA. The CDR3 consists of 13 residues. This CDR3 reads CSVVWLARFTQYF. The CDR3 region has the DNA TGCAGCGTTGTTTGGCTAGCGAGGTTTACGCAGTATTTT.

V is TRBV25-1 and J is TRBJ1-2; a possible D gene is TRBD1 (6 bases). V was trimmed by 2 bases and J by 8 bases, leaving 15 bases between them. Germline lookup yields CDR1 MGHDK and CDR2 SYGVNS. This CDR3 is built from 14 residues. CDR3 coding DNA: TGTGCCAGCAGTGAACCTTTGCTAGGGGGGGGCTACACCTTC. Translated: CASSEPLLGGGYTF.

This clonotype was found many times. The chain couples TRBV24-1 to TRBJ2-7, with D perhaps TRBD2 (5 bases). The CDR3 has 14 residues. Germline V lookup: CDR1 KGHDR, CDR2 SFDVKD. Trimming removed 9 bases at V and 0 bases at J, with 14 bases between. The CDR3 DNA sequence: TGTGCCACCCTCGCTTCCGAGGGCTCCTACGAGCAGTACTTC. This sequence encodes CATLASEGSYEQYF.

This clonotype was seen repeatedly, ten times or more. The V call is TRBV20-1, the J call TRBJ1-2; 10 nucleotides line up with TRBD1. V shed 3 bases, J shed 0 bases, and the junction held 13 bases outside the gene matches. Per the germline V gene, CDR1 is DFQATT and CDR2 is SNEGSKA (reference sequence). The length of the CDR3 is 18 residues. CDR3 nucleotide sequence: TGCAGTGCTAGGGTTACTCCGGGACAGGGGCCATCTAACTATGGCTACACCTTC. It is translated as CSARVTPGQGPSNYGYTF.

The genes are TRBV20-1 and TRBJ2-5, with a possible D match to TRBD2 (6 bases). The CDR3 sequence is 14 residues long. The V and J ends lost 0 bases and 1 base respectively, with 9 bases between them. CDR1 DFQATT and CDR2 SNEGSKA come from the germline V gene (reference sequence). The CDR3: CSARDRGLQETQYF. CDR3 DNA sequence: TGCAGTGCTAGAGATCGGGGACTCCAAGAGACCCAGTACTTC.

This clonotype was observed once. DNA of the CDR3: TGCAGTGCTCGGGGGACTAGCGGGATGAGCGGGGAGCTGTTTTTT. It specifies CSARGTSGMSGELFF. The chain employs TRBV20-1 and TRBJ2-2, with 13 bases fitting TRBD2. V was clipped by 5 bases and J by 7 bases; unmatched bases: 7. CDR1 is DFQATT, CDR2 SNEGSKA, per germline (reference sequence). The CDR3 is made up of 15 amino acids.

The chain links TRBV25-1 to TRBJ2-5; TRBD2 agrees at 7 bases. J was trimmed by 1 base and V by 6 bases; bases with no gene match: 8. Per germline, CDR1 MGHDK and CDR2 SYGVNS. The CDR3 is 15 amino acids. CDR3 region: CASSESSGVQETQYF. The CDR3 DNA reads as TGTGCCAGCAGCGAGTCCAGCGGGGTCCAAGAGACCCAGTACTTC.

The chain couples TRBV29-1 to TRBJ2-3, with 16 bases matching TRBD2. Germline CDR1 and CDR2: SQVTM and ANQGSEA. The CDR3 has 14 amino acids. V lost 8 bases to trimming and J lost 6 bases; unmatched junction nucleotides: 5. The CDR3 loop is CSTPGLAGGDTQYF. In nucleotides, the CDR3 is TGCAGCACTCCGGGACTAGCGGGAGGGGATACGCAGTATTTT.

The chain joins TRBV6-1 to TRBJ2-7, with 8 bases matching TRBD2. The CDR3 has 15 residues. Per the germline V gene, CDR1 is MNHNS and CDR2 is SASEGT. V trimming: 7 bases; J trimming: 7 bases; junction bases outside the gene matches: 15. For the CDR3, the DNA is TGTGCCAGCACCGAAAACCCAGCGGGAGCGGGAGAGCAGTACTTC. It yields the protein CASTENPAGAGEQYF.

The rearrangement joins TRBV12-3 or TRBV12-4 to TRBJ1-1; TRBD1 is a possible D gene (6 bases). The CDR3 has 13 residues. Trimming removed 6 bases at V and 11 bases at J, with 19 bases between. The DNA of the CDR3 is TGTGCCAGCAGCTTAACGGGGCGGGGGCCGGCTTTCTTT. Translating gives CASSLTGRGPAFF.

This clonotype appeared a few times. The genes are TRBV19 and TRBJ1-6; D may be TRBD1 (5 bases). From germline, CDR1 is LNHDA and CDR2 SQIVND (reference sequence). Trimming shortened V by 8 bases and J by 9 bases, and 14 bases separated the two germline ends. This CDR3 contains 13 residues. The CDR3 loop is CASLPGLGSPLHF. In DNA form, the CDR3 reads TGTGCCAGTTTGCCGGGACTCGGTTCACCCCTCCACTTT.

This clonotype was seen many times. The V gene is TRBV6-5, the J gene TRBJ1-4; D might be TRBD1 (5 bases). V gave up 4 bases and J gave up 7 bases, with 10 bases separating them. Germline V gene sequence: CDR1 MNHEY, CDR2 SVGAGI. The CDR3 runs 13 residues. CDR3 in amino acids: CASSFAGGEKLFF. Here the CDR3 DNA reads TGTGCCAGCAGTTTCGCGGGGGGTGAAAAACTGTTTTTT.

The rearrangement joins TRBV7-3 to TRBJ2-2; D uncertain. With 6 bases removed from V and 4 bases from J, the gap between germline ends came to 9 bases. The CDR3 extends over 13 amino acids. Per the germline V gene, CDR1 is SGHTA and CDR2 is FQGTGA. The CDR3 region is CASRADGTGELFF. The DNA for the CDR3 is TGTGCCAGCAGGGCCGACGGCACCGGGGAGCTGTTTTTT.

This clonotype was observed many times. The CDR3 protein is CASSFGRASNYGYTF. The CDR3 nucleotides are TGTGCCAGCAGCTTTGGCAGGGCGTCCAACTATGGCTACACCTTC. The chain has TRBV7-8 and TRBJ1-2, with TRBD1 as a possible D gene (5 bases). The V and J ends lost 3 bases and 2 bases respectively, with 13 bases between them. The CDR3 is 15 residues long. Germline CDR1 is SGHVS and CDR2 is FQNEAQ.

The CDR3, as DNA: TGTGCCAGCAGGAGGACAGCCGCGAGCACAGATACGCAGTATTTT. Translated, it gives CASRRTAASTDTQYF. The rearrangement uses TRBV7-3 and TRBJ2-3, with D possibly being TRBD1 (6 bases). CDR3 length: 15 amino acids. V dropped 6 bases and J dropped 0 bases, with 13 bases sitting between them. Germline assignment: CDR1 SGHTA and CDR2 FQGTGA.

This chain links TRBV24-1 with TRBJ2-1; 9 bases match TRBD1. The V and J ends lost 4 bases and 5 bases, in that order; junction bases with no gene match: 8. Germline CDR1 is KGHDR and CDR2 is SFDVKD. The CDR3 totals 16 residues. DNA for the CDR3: TGTGCCACCAGTGACGAAGGACAGGGGCCGGACAATGAGCAGTTCTTC. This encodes CATSDEGQGPDNEQFF.

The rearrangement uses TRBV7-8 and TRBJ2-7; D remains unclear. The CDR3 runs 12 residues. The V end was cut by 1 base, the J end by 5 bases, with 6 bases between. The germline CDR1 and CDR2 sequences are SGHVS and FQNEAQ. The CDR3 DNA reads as TGTGCCAGCAGCTTAGGGGTCCACGAGCAGTACTTC. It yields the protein CASSLGVHEQYF. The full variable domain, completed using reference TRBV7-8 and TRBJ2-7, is GAGVSQSPRYKVAKRGQDVALRCDPISGHVSLFWYQQALGQGPEFLTYFQNEAQLDKSGLPSDRFFAERPEGSVSTLKIQRTQQEDSAVYLCASSLGVHEQYFGPGTRLTVT.

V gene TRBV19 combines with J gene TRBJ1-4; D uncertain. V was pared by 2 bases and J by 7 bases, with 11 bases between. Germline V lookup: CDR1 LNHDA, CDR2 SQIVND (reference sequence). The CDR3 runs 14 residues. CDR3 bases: TGTGCCAGTAGTATAAGACCGGATTTTGAAAAACTGTTTTTT. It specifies CASSIRPDFEKLFF. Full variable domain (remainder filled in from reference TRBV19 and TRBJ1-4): DGGITQSPKYLFRKEGQNVTLSCEQNLNHDAMYWYRQDPGQGLRLIYYSQIVNDFQKGDIAEGYSVSREKKESFPLTVTSAQKNPTAFYLCASSIRPDFEKLFFGSGTQLSVL.

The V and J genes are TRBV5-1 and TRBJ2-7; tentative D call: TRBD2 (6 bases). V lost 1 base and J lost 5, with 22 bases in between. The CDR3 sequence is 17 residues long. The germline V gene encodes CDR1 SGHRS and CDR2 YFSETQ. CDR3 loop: CASSLPVFPTGEDEQYF. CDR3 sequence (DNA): TGCGCCAGCAGCTTGCCAGTTTTTCCGACGGGGGAAGACGAGCAGTACTTC.

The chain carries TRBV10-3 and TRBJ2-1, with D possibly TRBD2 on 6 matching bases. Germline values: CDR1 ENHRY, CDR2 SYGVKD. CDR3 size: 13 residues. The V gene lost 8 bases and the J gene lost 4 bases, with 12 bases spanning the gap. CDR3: CAIRPSDYNEQFF. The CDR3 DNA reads TGTGCCATCCGGCCTAGCGATTACAATGAGCAGTTCTTC.

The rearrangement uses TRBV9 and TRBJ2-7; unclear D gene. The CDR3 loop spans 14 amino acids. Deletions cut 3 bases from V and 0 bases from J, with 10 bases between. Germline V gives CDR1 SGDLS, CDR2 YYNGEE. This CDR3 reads CASSGREDSYEQYF. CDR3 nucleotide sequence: TGTGCCAGCAGCGGCCGTGAAGACTCCTACGAGCAGTACTTC.

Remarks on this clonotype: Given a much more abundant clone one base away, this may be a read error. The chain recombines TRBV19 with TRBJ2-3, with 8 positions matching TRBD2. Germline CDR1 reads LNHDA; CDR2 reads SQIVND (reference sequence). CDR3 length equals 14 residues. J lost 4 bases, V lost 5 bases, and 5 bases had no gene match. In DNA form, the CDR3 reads TGTGCCAGTAGTGTAGCGGGGAAAGCAGATACGCAGTATTTT. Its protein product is CASSVAGKADTQYF.

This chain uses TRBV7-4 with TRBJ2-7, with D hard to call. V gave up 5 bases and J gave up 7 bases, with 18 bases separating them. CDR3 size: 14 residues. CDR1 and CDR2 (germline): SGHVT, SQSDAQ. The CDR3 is CASSEGRKIGEQYF. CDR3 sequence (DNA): TGTGCCAGCAGCGAAGGGCGTAAGATTGGGGAGCAGTACTTC.

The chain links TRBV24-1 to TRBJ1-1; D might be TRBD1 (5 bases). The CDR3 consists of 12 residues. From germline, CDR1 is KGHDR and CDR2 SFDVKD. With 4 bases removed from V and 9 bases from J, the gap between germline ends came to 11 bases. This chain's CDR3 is CATSEPGRKAFF. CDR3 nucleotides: TGTGCCACCAGTGAGCCGGGACGGAAAGCTTTCTTT.

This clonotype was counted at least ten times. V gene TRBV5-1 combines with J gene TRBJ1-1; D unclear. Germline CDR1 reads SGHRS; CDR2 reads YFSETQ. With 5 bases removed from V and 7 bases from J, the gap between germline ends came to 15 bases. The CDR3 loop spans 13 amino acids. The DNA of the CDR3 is TGCGCCAGCAGAATGGACGGACGTGGTGAAGCTTTCTTT. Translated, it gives CASRMDGRGEAFF.

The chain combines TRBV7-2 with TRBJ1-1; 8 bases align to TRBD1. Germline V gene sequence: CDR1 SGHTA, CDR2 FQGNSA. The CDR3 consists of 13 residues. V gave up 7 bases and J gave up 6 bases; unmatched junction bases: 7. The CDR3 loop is CASMRQGAPEAFF. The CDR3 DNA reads TGTGCCAGCATGAGGCAGGGGGCCCCTGAAGCTTTCTTT.